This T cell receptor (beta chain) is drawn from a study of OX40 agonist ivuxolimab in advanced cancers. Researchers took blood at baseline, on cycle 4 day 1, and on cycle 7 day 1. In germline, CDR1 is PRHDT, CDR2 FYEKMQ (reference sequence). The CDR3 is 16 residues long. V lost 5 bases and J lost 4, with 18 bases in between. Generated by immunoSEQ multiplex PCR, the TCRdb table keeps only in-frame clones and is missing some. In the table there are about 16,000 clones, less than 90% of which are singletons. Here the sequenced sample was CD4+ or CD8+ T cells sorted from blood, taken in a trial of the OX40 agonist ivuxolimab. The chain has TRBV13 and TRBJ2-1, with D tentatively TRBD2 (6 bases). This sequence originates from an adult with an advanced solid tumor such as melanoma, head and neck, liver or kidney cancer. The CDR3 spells CASSTLGGGPYNEQFF. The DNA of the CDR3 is TGTGCCAGCAGCACATTGGGAGGAGGGCCTTACAATGAGCAGTTCTTC.